This TCR beta chain was captured in a study of blood T cell repertoires in COVID-19. Study-level background: The samples span acute and convalescent COVID-19 from the United States, Italy and Spain. T cells, B-cell-depleted T cells, or PBMCs provided the cDNA or gDNA that served as material.

In the authors' methods: Amplifying reference gene primers gave estimates of nucleated cell counts. Sequenced by immunoSEQ multiplex PCR; TCRdb stores in-frame clones only, minus some. V and J calls and clone size are given by that table; D and trimming were obtained from the DNA. Of about 230,000 clones in the sample, roughly four fifths were seen once. This clonotype originated in a woman in her 50s with acute or convalescent COVID-19. The sequenced sample was peripheral blood.

Here the CDR3 DNA reads TGTGCCTGGACCCAACTAGGGGGAATAGCTTTCTTT. Translation: CAWTQLGGIAFF. The V call is TRBV30, the J call TRBJ1-1, with D perhaps matching TRBD1 (6 bases). The CDR3 covers 12 residues. The germline V gene has CDR1 GTSNPN and CDR2 SVGIG (reference sequence). V was clipped by 4 bases and J by 10 bases, with 16 bases between them.